This T cell receptor beta chain was documented in a study of OX40 agonist ivuxolimab in advanced cancers. Study information: Intravenous ivuxolimab was administered to patients every 2 weeks at 0.01 to 10 mg/kg. Three dose-escalation patients had partial responses: one with hepatocellular carcinoma and two with cutaneous melanoma.

V gave up 0 bases and J gave up 5 bases, with 13 bases separating them. Germline CDR1 is MNHEY and CDR2 is SVGAGI. The length of the CDR3 is 15 residues. The method was immunoSEQ multiplex PCR; TCRdb's version includes in-frame clones alone and lacks a portion of them. The table records about 58,000 clones, around 93% of them present only once. The chain employs TRBV6-5 and TRBJ2-5; D is unclear. Material: CD4+ or CD8+ T cells sorted from blood, obtained in a trial of the OX40 agonist ivuxolimab. The receptor was isolated from an adult with an advanced solid tumor such as melanoma, head and neck, liver or kidney cancer. The CDR3 DNA is TGTGCCAGCAGTTACTCGTCCAGCCCCGGGGAGACCCAGTACTTC. It encodes CASSYSSSPGETQYF.